This T cell receptor beta chain was sequenced in a study of blood T cell repertoires in COVID-19. Study-wide background: Material from acute and convalescent COVID-19 was sourced from the United States, Italy and Spain.

In the authors' methods: The assay estimated nucleated cells by amplifying reference gene primers. This table comes from immunoSEQ multiplex PCR, and its TCRdb copy is limited to in-frame clones, with some not included. The V and J calls and clone size are taken from that table; D and trimming were inferred from the DNA. Of approximately 220,000 clones listed, roughly 80% are singletons. This CDR3 has 17 amino acids. Trimming removed 4 bases from V and 0 bases from J, with 14 bases in between. CDR1 is SGHDT and CDR2 is YYEEEE in the germline V gene. The V and J genes are TRBV5-6 and TRBJ1-6, with no clear D. Sequencing was performed on peripheral blood. The source of this sequence is a woman under 40 who had recovered from COVID-19. CDR3 nucleotide sequence: TGTGCCAGCAGCCCGCGGGGATTAGACTCCTATAATTCACCCCTCCACTTT. Residues: CASSPRGLDSYNSPLHF. Filled out from reference TRBV5-6 and TRBJ1-6, the complete variable domain reads DAGVTQSPTHLIKTRGQQVTLRCSPKSGHDTVSWYQQALGQGPQFIFQYYEEEERQRGNFPDRFSGHQFPNYSSELNVNALLLGDSALYLCASSPRGLDSYNSPLHFGNGTRLTVT.